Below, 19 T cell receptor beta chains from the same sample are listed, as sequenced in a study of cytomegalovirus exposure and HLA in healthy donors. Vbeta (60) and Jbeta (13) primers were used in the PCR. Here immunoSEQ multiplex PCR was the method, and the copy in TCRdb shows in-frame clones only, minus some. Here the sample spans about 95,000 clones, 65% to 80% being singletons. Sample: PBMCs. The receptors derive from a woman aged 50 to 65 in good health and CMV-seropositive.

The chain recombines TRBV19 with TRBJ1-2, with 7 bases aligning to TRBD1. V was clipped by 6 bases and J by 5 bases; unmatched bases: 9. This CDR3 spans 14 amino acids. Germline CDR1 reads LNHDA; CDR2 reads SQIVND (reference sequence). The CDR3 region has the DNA TGTGCCAGTAGCCTACAGGGGAGTTCTTATGGCTACACCTTC. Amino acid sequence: CASSLQGSSYGYTF.

The CDR3 protein is CASSSNAQHYEQYF. As DNA, the CDR3 is TGTGCCAGCAGCTCGAATGCACAGCACTACGAGCAGTACTTC. The rearrangement links TRBV7-9 to TRBJ2-7; D is undetermined. The length of the CDR3 is 14 residues. The germline V gene encodes CDR1 SEHNR and CDR2 FQNEAQ (reference sequence). The V end lost 4 bases, the J end lost 3 bases, and 13 bases lay between the germline ends. Looking up the rest from reference TRBV7-9 and TRBJ2-7 gives the full variable domain: DTGVSQNPRHKITKRGQNVTFRCDPISEHNRLYWYRQTLGQGPEFLTYFQNEAQLEKSRLLSDRFSAERPKGSFSTLEIQRTEQGDSAMYLCASSSNAQHYEQYFGPGTRLTVT.

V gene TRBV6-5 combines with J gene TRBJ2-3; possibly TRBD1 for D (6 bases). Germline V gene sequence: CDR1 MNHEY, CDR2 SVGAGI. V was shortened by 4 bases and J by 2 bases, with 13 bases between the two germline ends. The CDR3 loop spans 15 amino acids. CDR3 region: CASSSSGHITDTQYF. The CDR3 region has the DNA TGTGCCAGCAGTTCCTCGGGACACATCACAGATACGCAGTATTTT.

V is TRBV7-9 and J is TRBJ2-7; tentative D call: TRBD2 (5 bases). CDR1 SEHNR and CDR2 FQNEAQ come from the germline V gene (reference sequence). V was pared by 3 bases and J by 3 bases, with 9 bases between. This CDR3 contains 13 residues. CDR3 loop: CASSFSRDYEQYF. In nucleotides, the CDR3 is TGTGCCAGCAGCTTCAGTCGGGACTACGAGCAGTACTTC.

The CDR3 is CASSLDAETQYF. For the CDR3, the DNA is TGCGCCAGCAGCTTGGACGCGGAGACCCAGTACTTC. The gene calls are TRBV5-1 and TRBJ2-5; D not certain. CDR1 SGHRS and CDR2 YFSETQ come from the germline V gene. V shed 0 bases and J shed 5 bases, with 5 bases lying between them. The length of the CDR3 is 12 residues.

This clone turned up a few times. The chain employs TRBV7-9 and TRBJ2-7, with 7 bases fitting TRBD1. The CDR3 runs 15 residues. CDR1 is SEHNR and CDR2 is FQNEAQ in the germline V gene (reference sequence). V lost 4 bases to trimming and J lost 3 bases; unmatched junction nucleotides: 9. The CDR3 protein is CASSSRDRLDYEQYF. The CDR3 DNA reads TGTGCCAGCAGCTCCCGGGACAGACTGGACTACGAGCAGTACTTC. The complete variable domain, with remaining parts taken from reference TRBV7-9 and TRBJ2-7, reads DTGVSQNPRHKITKRGQNVTFRCDPISEHNRLYWYRQTLGQGPEFLTYFQNEAQLEKSRLLSDRFSAERPKGSFSTLEIQRTEQGDSAMYLCASSSRDRLDYEQYFGPGTRLTVT.

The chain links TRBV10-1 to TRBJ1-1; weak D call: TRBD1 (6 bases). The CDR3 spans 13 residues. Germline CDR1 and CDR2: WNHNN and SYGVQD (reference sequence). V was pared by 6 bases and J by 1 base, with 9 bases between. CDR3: CASRADRNTEAFF. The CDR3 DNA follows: TGCGCCAGCAGGGCGGACAGGAACACTGAAGCTTTCTTT.

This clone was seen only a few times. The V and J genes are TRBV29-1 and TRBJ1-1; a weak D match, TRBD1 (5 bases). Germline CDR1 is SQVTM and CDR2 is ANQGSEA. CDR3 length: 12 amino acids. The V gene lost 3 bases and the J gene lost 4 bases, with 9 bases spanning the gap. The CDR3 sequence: CSVDRVGTEAFF. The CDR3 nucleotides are TGCAGCGTTGACAGGGTGGGCACTGAAGCTTTCTTT.

The CDR3 DNA is TGTGCCAGCAGTTTATCGCCAGCGACCTACGAGCAGTACTTC. Encoded protein: CASSLSPATYEQYF. The chain is built from TRBV27 and TRBJ2-7; D is undetermined. Deletions cut 0 bases from V and 2 bases from J, with 8 bases between. The germline gives CDR1 MNHEY, CDR2 SMNVEV (reference sequence). The CDR3 is 14 residues long.

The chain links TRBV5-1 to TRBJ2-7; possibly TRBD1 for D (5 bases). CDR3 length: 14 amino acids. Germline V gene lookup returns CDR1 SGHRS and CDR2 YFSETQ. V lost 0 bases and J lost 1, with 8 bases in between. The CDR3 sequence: CASSLVAGSYEQYF. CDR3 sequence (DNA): TGCGCCAGCAGCTTGGTGGCAGGGTCCTACGAGCAGTACTTC.

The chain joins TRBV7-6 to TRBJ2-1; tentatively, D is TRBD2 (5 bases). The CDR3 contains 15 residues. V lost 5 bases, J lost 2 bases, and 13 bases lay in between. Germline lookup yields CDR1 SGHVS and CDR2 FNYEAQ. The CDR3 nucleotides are TGTGCCAGCAGCCTTGGTAGCGCCGCCTACAATGAGCAGTTCTTC. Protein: CASSLGSAAYNEQFF. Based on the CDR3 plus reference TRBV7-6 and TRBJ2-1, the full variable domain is GAGVSQSPRYKVTKRGQDVALRCDPISGHVSLYWYRQALGQGPEFLTYFNYEAQQDKSGLPNDRFSAERPEGSISTLTIQRTEQRDSAMYRCASSLGSAAYNEQFFGPGTRLTVL.

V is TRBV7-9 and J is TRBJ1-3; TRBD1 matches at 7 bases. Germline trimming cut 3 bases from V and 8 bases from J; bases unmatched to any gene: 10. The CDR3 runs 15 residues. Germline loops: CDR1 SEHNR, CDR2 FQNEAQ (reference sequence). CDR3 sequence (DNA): TGTGCCAGCAGCTTCGCCGACAGGGTCAGACACACCATATATTTT. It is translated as CASSFADRVRHTIYF.

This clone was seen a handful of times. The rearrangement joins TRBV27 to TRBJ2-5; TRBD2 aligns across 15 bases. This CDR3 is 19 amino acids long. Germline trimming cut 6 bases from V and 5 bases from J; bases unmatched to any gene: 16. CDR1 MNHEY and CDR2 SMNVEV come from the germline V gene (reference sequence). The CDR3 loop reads CASRGPGRTSGRAGETQYF. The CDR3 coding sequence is TGTGCCAGCAGGGGCCCGGGACGGACTAGCGGGAGGGCGGGGGAGACCCAGTACTTC.

CDR3 amino acids: CASSFRQGGNQPQHF. In DNA form, the CDR3 reads TGTGCCAGCAGTTTTCGGCAGGGGGGCAATCAGCCCCAGCATTTT. The chain employs TRBV28 and TRBJ1-5; 7 positions agree with TRBD1. This CDR3 is 15 amino acids long. CDR1 and CDR2 from the germline V gene are MDHEN and SYDVKM. Trimming at V came to 3 bases and at J to 2 bases, leaving 4 bases not matched to a gene. The whole variable domain, filled in from reference TRBV28 and TRBJ1-5, reads DVKVTQSSRYLVKRTGEKVFLECVQDMDHENMFWYRQDPGLGLRLIYFSYDVKMKEKGDIPEGYSVSREKKERFSLILESASTNQTSMYLCASSFRQGGNQPQHFGDGTRLSIL.

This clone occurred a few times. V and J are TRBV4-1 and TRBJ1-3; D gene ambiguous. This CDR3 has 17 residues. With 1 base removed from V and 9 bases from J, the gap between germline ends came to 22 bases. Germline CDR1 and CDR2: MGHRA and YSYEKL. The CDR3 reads CASSQVDMGFSGGTIYF. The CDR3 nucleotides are TGCGCCAGCAGCCAAGTAGATATGGGGTTCAGCGGAGGCACCATATATTTT.

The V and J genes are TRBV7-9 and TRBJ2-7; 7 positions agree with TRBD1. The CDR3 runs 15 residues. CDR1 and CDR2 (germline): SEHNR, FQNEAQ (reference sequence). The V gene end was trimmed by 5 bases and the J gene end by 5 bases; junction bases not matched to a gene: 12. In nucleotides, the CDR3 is TGTGCCAGCAGCATAGACAGGGAAATCTTCCACGAGCAGTACTTC. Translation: CASSIDREIFHEQYF.

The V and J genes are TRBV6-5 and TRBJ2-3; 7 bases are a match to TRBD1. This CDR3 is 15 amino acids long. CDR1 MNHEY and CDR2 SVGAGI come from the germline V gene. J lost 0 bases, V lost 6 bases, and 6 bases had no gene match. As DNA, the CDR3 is TGTGCCAGCAGCCTGACAGGGCCTAGCACAGATACGCAGTATTTT. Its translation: CASSLTGPSTDTQYF.

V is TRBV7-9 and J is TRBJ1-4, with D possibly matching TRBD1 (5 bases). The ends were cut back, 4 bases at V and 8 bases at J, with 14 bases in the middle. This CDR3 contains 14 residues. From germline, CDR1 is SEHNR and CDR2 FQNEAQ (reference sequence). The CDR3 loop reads CASSSRGHPEKLFF. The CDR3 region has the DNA TGTGCCAGCAGCTCTCGTGGACATCCGGAAAAACTGTTTTTT. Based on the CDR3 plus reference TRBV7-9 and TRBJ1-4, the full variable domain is DTGVSQNPRHKITKRGQNVTFRCDPISEHNRLYWYRQTLGQGPEFLTYFQNEAQLEKSRLLSDRFSAERPKGSFSTLEIQRTEQGDSAMYLCASSSRGHPEKLFFGSGTQLSVL.

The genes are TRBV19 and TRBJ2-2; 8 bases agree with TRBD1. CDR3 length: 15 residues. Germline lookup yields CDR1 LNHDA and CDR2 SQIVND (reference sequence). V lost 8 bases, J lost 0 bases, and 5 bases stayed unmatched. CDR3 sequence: CASLGQGANTGELFF. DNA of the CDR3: TGTGCCAGTCTTGGACAGGGTGCGAACACCGGGGAGCTGTTTTTT.